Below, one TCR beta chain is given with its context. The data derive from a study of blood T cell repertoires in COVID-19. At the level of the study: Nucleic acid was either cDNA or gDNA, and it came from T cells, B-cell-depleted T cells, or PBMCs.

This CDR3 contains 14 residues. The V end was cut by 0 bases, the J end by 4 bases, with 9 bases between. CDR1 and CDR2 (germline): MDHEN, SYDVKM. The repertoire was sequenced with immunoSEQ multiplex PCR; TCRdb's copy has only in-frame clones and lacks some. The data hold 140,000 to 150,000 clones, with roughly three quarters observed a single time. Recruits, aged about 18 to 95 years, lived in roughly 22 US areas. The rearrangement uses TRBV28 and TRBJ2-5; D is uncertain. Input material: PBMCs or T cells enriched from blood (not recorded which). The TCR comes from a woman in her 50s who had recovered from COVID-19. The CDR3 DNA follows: TGTGCCAGCAGTTTATGGGAGCGTGGAGAGACCCAGTACTTC. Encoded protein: CASSLWERGETQYF.